The 14 T cell receptor beta chains below come from one sample, sequenced in a study of CXCR3-negative and CXCR3-positive naive CD8 T cells. Study observations and caveats: Naive cells positive for CXCR3 carried more hydrophobic TRB CDR3s than CXCR3-negative ones.

The antigens these receptors bind are not known. UMI-labeled TRB cDNA libraries were prepared by 5' RACE. TCRdb reprocessed the 5' RACE reads, with one entry per CDR3 protein and no DNA. The sample data list under 85,000 distinct CDR3 sequences. The specimen sequenced was naive CXCR3+ CD8+ T cells from blood. The subset here: CD45RO-CCR7+CD27+CD95- naive CD8+ T cells expressing CXCR3 (TNR3+). These receptors originate from a human donor in good health. Some clones in this sample may be carry-over from other donors' samples.

The CDR3 spells CASSSSAGRGSGANVLTF. V and J are TRBV7-9 and TRBJ2-6; TCRdb's D call, TRBD1, is unchecked because there is no DNA. The CDR3 consists of 18 residues. Per the germline V gene, CDR1 is SEHNR and CDR2 is FQNEAQ (reference sequence).

The V gene is TRBV12-3 or TRBV12-4, the J gene TRBJ2-3. The CDR3 contains 13 residues. The CDR3 region is CASSRVKTDTQYF.

The chain couples TRBV7-8 to TRBJ2-7; TCRdb names TRBD1, which stays unverified in the absence of DNA. The CDR3 has 15 residues. CDR1 SGHVS and CDR2 FQNEAQ come from the germline V gene. The CDR3 protein is CASSPKTGHPFEQYF.

The chain combines TRBV28 with TRBJ1-5. Per the germline V gene, CDR1 is MDHEN and CDR2 is SYDVKM. This CDR3 has 14 amino acids. The CDR3 is CASSLIRSGQPQHF. The full variable domain, with the rest looked up from reference TRBV28 and TRBJ1-5, is DVKVTQSSRYLVKRTGEKVFLECVQDMDHENMFWYRQDPGLGLRLIYFSYDVKMKEKGDIPEGYSVSREKKERFSLILESASTNQTSMYLCASSLIRSGQPQHFGDGTRLSIL.

The rearrangement links TRBV6-6 to TRBJ1-5. Germline V CDR1 and CDR2: MNHNY, SVGAGI (reference sequence). This CDR3 contains 13 residues. The CDR3 protein is CASMTPADQPQHF.

The genes are TRBV7-9 and TRBJ2-7; TCRdb outputs TRBD1, but without DNA this stays unchecked. The CDR3 totals 15 residues. CDR1 SEHNR and CDR2 FQNEAQ come from the germline V gene (reference sequence). The CDR3 sequence is CASSLWGQGSYEQYF.

The rearrangement links TRBV6-4 to TRBJ2-6; TCRdb outputs TRBD1, but without DNA this stays unchecked. Germline V gene lookup returns CDR1 MRHNA and CDR2 SNTAGT. The CDR3 has 14 residues. CDR3 in amino acids: CASAQGYGANVLTF.

V gene TRBV7-2 combines with J gene TRBJ1-6. The CDR3 consists of 16 residues. The germline V gene has CDR1 SGHTA and CDR2 FQGNSA. CDR3 sequence: CASSSLTGRENSPLHF.

This rearrangement joins TRBV6-2 or TRBV6-3 to TRBJ2-5; TCRdb reports TRBD1, a call that lacks DNA to check it against. Germline-derived CDR1 and CDR2 are MNHEY and SVGEGT. CDR3 length equals 15 residues. CDR3 region: CASSPTTGEVETQYF.

The rearrangement joins TRBV27 to TRBJ1-1; TCRdb proposes TRBD1, but this gene call is untestable without DNA. The CDR3 has 15 residues. Germline V gene sequence: CDR1 MNHEY, CDR2 SMNVEV (reference sequence). The CDR3 loop is CASSPLEGPGTEAFF.

The chain links TRBV7-3 to TRBJ2-2; TCRdb lists TRBD2, though no DNA is available to test this call. This CDR3 comprises 16 residues. Germline loops: CDR1 SGHTA, CDR2 FQGTGA. CDR3 loop: CASSPLAGGPWGELFF.

The rearrangement joins TRBV12-3 or TRBV12-4 to TRBJ1-6; the TCRdb D gene call, TRBD1, has no DNA to confirm it. The CDR3 has 13 residues. The CDR3 sequence is CASSLGGGSPLHF.

The rearrangement joins TRBV6-6 to TRBJ1-5; TCRdb selects TRBD1, and the lack of DNA leaves this call unchecked. The CDR3 is made up of 16 amino acids. The germline V gene encodes CDR1 MNHNY and CDR2 SVGAGI (reference sequence). CDR3 in amino acids: CASRRGAGGEDQPQHF.

J is TRBJ2-3 and V is TRBV25-1; TCRdb designates TRBD2, a call that cannot be tested without DNA. Per germline, CDR1 MGHDK and CDR2 SYGVNS. This CDR3 is 18 amino acids long. This CDR3 reads CASSHGLAGALGTDTQYF.